The 26 T cell receptor beta chains presented below share a single source sample, sequenced in a study of T cell responses to AZD1222 COVID-19 vaccine. Profiled with immunoSEQ multiplex PCR; TCRdb holds only in-frame clones, not every one. Here the sample spans roughly 80,000 clones, approximately 86% being singletons. Here the sequenced sample was peripheral blood, taken on day 0 of MenACWY control vaccination. All receptors derive from an adult in good health.

The chain links TRBV4-3 to TRBJ2-7; tentative D call: TRBD2 (5 bases). Per the germline V gene, CDR1 is LGHNA and CDR2 is YSLEER. The CDR3 loop spans 15 amino acids. The V end was cut by 0 bases, the J end by 6 bases, with 15 bases between. CDR3: CASSQEPEVNGEQYF. CDR3 nucleotides: TGCGCCAGCAGCCAAGAACCGGAGGTTAATGGCGAGCAGTACTTC.

The chain is built from TRBV6-2 or TRBV6-3 and TRBJ2-7; the D gene is possibly TRBD1 (5 bases). The V and J ends lost 2 bases and 3 bases respectively, with 14 bases between them. Germline lookup yields CDR1 MNHEY and CDR2 SVGEGT. CDR3 size: 15 residues. The chain's CDR3 is CASSYDQGASYEQYF. DNA of the CDR3: TGTGCCAGCAGTTACGACCAAGGGGCCAGCTACGAGCAGTACTTC.

V gene TRBV11-2 combines with J gene TRBJ2-4, with D tentatively TRBD1 (5 bases). Per germline, CDR1 SGHAT and CDR2 FQNNGV. The CDR3 extends over 15 amino acids. V lost 2 bases and J lost 0, with 8 bases in between. CDR3 in amino acids: CASSLTQGAKNIQYF. In DNA form, the CDR3 reads TGTGCCAGCAGCTTAACCCAGGGAGCCAAAAACATTCAGTACTTC.

The CDR3 coding sequence is TGTGCCAGCAGCTTAGCTGGGAGGGGGGGACGACTAGCCAAAAACATTCAGTACTTC. This sequence encodes CASSLAGRGGRLAKNIQYF. This chain uses TRBV11-3 with TRBJ2-4; maybe TRBD2 (7 bases). With 1 base removed from V and 0 bases from J, the gap between germline ends came to 19 bases. In germline, CDR1 is SGHNT, CDR2 YENEEA. The CDR3 has 19 amino acids.

This chain joins TRBV19 and TRBJ1-2; D gene uncertain. This CDR3 is 14 amino acids long. V gave up 7 bases and J gave up 5 bases, with 17 bases separating them. CDR1 is LNHDA and CDR2 is SQIVND in the germline V gene (reference sequence). This CDR3 is CASTPSSRLYGYTF. In DNA, the CDR3 is TGTGCCAGTACCCCCAGCTCGAGGTTATATGGCTACACCTTC.

CDR3 loop: CASSLVREPGNTIYF. CDR3 sequence (DNA): TGTGCCAGCAGCTTGGTGAGGGAGCCGGGAAACACCATATATTTT. The V call is TRBV5-4, the J call TRBJ1-3; D is undetermined. The CDR3 totals 15 residues. Germline-derived CDR1 and CDR2 are SGHNT and YYREEE (reference sequence). With 0 bases removed from V and 4 bases from J, the gap between germline ends came to 11 bases.

In its sample, this clone was seen many times. This sample also contains other DNA sequences that code for the same CDR3. The J gene is TRBJ2-1, the V gene TRBV12-3 or TRBV12-4; D is undetermined. Between the trimmed V and J ends, which lost 6 bases and 3 bases, there was a span of 6 bases. The length of the CDR3 is 12 residues. The CDR3 loop is CASSPDYNEQFF. DNA of the CDR3: TGTGCCAGCAGCCCGGACTACAATGAGCAGTTCTTC.

This CDR3 is CASSSPGGGPLHF. CDR3 nucleotide sequence: TGTGCCAGCAGCTCCCCCGGCGGGGGCCCCCTCCACTTT. The V gene is TRBV7-9, the J gene TRBJ1-6, with D perhaps TRBD1 (6 bases). The CDR3 consists of 13 residues. In germline, CDR1 is SEHNR, CDR2 FQNEAQ (reference sequence). The germline V and J ends were trimmed by 4 bases and 13 bases, with 14 bases remaining between them.

The chain carries TRBV6-1 and TRBJ1-1, with D maybe TRBD1 (5 bases). CDR1 is MNHNS and CDR2 is SASEGT in the germline V gene. Trimming took 2 bases from V and 0 from J, leaving 13 bases between them. The CDR3 totals 16 residues. The CDR3 spells CASSEMKGTMNTEAFF. The CDR3 nucleotides read TGTGCCAGCAGTGAAATGAAGGGGACGATGAACACTGAAGCTTTCTTT.

The chain carries TRBV7-8 and TRBJ2-1, with D possibly TRBD2 on 5 matching bases. V dropped 8 bases and J dropped 3 bases, with 11 bases sitting between them. There are 13 residues in the CDR3. CDR1 and CDR2 (germline): SGHVS, FQNEAQ. The CDR3 loop is CASRSGLYNEQFF. CDR3 nucleotide sequence: TGTGCCAGCCGGAGCGGTCTCTACAATGAGCAGTTCTTC.

The rearrangement uses TRBV14 and TRBJ2-1; possible D gene TRBD1, 5 bases. Germline V lookup: CDR1 SGHDN, CDR2 FVKESK. Trimming removed 4 bases from V and 3 bases from J, with 10 bases in between. This CDR3 comprises 14 residues. CDR3 residues: CASSPTGYYNEQFF. The CDR3 nucleotides read TGTGCCAGCAGCCCAACAGGCTACTACAATGAGCAGTTCTTC.

V and J are TRBV5-5 and TRBJ1-1, with 11 bases fitting TRBD1. This CDR3 has 14 amino acids. The ends lost 0 bases at V and 10 bases at J; junction bases unmatched: 5. Germline lookup yields CDR1 SGHKS and CDR2 YYEKEE (reference sequence). DNA of the CDR3: TGTGCCAGCAGCTTGGGAGCCGGGACAGGGGGAGCTTTCTTT. Its translation is CASSLGAGTGGAFF. Looking up the rest from reference TRBV5-5 and TRBJ1-1 gives the full variable domain: DAGVTQSPTHLIKTRGQQVTLRCSPISGHKSVSWYQQVLGQGPQFIFQYYEKEERGRGNFPDRFSARQFPNYSSELNVNALLLGDSALYLCASSLGAGTGGAFFGQGTRLTVV.

The rearrangement links TRBV6-1 to TRBJ2-1; no reliable D call. V lost 2 bases to trimming and J lost 0 bases, with 8 bases between them. This CDR3 has 15 residues. Germline CDR1 and CDR2: MNHNS and SASEGT. The CDR3 nucleotides are TGTGCCAGCAGTGAACTCGGTACCTCCTACAATGAGCAGTTCTTC. Residues: CASSELGTSYNEQFF.

There are a few counts of this clone. Other DNA sequences of this sample code for an identical CDR3. The gene calls are TRBV6-5 and TRBJ1-6, with 7 nucleotides matching TRBD1. Trimming took 2 bases from V and 9 from J; bases not matched to a gene: 7. The length of the CDR3 is 15 residues. Germline V gives CDR1 MNHEY, CDR2 SVGAGI. CDR3 sequence reads: CASSYTDREGSPLHF. CDR3 DNA sequence: TGTGCCAGCAGTTACACCGACAGGGAAGGTTCACCCCTCCACTTT.

The chain combines TRBV7-2 with TRBJ1-2; D remains unclear. The germline CDR1 and CDR2 sequences are SGHTA and FQGNSA. With 1 base removed from V and 8 bases from J, the gap between germline ends came to 8 bases. CDR3 length equals 12 residues. The CDR3, as DNA: TGTGCCAGCAGCTTAGAGTTGGGCGGCTACACCTTC. The encoded protein is CASSLELGGYTF.

This clone was seen many times. V and J are TRBV7-2 and TRBJ1-2; no definite D call. The germline gives CDR1 SGHTA, CDR2 FQGNSA. This CDR3 has 12 amino acids. V was shortened by 1 base and J by 4 bases, with 4 bases between the two germline ends. The CDR3: CASSLEVYGYTF. The CDR3 DNA is TGTGCCAGCAGCTTAGAGGTCTATGGCTACACCTTC.

The chain employs TRBV11-3 and TRBJ2-3, with TRBD2 identical over 15 bases. The CDR3 has 20 residues. V shed 2 bases and J 3 bases; nucleotides not matched to a gene: 12. Germline CDR1 SGHNT, CDR2 YENEEA. The CDR3 spells CASSLPGLAGGQLGTDTQYF. CDR3 DNA sequence: TGTGCCAGCAGCTTACCTGGACTAGCGGGGGGGCAGTTGGGGACAGATACGCAGTATTTT. The whole variable domain, filled in from reference TRBV11-3 and TRBJ2-3, reads EAGVVQSPRYKIIEKKQPVAFWCNPISGHNTLYWYLQNLGQGPELLIRYENEEAVDDSQLPKDRFSAERLKGVDSTLKIQPAELGDSAVYLCASSLPGLAGGQLGTDTQYFGPGTRLTVL.

Written as DNA, the CDR3 is TGTGCCAGCAGCCAACAACAGGGGGGTCACGGCTACACCTTC. Encoded protein: CASSQQQGGHGYTF. This chain connects TRBV14 to TRBJ1-2; 8 bases are a match to TRBD1. Germline-derived CDR1 and CDR2 are SGHDN and FVKESK. Unmatched junction bases numbered 7, after V lost 2 bases and J lost 8 bases. This CDR3 is built from 14 residues.

The chain has TRBV28 and TRBJ1-1; D ambiguous. Trimming removed 5 bases from V and 0 bases from J, with 13 bases in between. CDR1 and CDR2 from the germline V gene are MDHEN and SYDVKM. The CDR3 extends over 15 amino acids. In DNA, the CDR3 is TGTGCCAGCAGTCCCACCCGGACGGTGAACACTGAAGCTTTCTTT. Translated: CASSPTRTVNTEAFF.

The rearrangement joins TRBV15 to TRBJ1-5; the D is unclear. Trimming removed 6 bases from V and 5 bases from J, with 14 bases in between. Germline values: CDR1 LNHNV, CDR2 YYDKDF (reference sequence). This CDR3 is built from 14 residues. The CDR3 DNA reads TGTGCCACCAGGGACTCTGCCGGGTATCAGCCCCAGCATTTT. Encoded protein: CATRDSAGYQPQHF.

The V gene is TRBV19, the J gene TRBJ2-7, with TRBD1 matching over 10 bases. Looked up from germline, CDR1 is LNHDA and CDR2 is SQIVND (reference sequence). This CDR3 is built from 17 residues. V trimming: 4 bases; J trimming: 3 bases; junction bases outside the gene matches: 12. The CDR3, as DNA: TGTGCCAGTAGTAATAGCTTCCCCGGGACAGGGGACTACGAGCAGTACTTC. This encodes CASSNSFPGTGDYEQYF.

The V call is TRBV19, the J call TRBJ2-2; TRBD2 is a possible D gene (6 bases). Germline V lookup: CDR1 LNHDA, CDR2 SQIVND (reference sequence). The CDR3 totals 16 residues. The V and J ends lost 1 base and 6 bases respectively, with 15 bases between them. As DNA, the CDR3 is TGTGCCAGTAGTATAGGCGGGATGATGGGGGCCGGGGAGCTGTTTTTT. Encoded protein: CASSIGGMMGAGELFF.

This chain joins TRBV5-4 and TRBJ2-1; possible D gene TRBD2, 6 bases. The CDR3 runs to 16 residues. CDR1 and CDR2 from the germline V gene are SGHNT and YYREEE (reference sequence). V gave up 6 bases and J gave up 4 bases, with 20 bases separating them. CDR3 region: CASTKISRGSYNEQFF. In DNA, the CDR3 is TGTGCCAGCACCAAAATCTCGCGGGGAAGTTACAATGAGCAGTTCTTC.

In DNA, the CDR3 is TGTGCCAGCAGCCCGGGAGGCTATGGCTACACCTTC. It yields the protein CASSPGGYGYTF. This sequence joins TRBV7-2 and TRBJ1-2; D not resolved. Germline CDR1 reads SGHTA; CDR2 reads FQGNSA. V lost 5 bases to trimming and J lost 4 bases, with 8 bases between them. The CDR3 has 12 residues.

The genes are TRBV27 and TRBJ1-5; D is perhaps TRBD1 (6 bases). CDR1 MNHEY and CDR2 SMNVEV come from the germline V gene (reference sequence). The ends were cut back, 1 base at V and 9 bases at J, with 10 bases in the middle. The CDR3 is 13 amino acids. The CDR3 nucleotides read TGTGCCAGCAGTTTATACAGGGCAGCGCCCCAGCATTTT. Residues: CASSLYRAAPQHF.

CDR3: CASSALQRMNTEAFF. CDR3 DNA sequence: TGTGCCAGCAGCGCCCTACAGCGGATGAACACTGAAGCTTTCTTT. The V call is TRBV9, the J call TRBJ1-1; D ambiguous. V lost 3 bases to trimming and J lost 0 bases, with 12 bases between them. This CDR3 has 15 amino acids. The V gene's germline CDR1 is SGDLS and CDR2 YYNGEE.